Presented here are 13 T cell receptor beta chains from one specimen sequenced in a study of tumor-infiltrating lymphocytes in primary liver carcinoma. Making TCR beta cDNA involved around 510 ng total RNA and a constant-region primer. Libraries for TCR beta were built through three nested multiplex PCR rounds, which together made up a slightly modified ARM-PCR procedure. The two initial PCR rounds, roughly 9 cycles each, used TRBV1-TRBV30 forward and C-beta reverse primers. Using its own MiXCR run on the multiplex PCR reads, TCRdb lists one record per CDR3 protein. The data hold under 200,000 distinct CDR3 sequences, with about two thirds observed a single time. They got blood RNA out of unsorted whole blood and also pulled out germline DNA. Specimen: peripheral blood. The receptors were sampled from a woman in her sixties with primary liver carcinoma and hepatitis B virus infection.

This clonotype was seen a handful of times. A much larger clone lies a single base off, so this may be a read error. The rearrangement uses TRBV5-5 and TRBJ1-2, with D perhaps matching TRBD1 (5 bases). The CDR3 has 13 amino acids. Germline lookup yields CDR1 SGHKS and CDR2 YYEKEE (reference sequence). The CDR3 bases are TGTGCCAACAGCTTGGAGGGGAACTATGGCTACACCTTC. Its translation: CANSLEGNYGYTF.

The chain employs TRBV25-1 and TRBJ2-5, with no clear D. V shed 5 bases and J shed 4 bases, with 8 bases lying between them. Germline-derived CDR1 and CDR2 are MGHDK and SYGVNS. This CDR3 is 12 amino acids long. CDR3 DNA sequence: TGTGCCAGCAGTCTAAACTCAGAGACCCAGTACTTC. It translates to CASSLNSETQYF.

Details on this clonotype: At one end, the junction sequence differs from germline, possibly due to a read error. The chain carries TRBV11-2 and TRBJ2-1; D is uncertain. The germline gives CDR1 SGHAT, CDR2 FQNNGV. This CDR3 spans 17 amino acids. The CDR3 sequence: CASSLTPLRSSYNEQFF. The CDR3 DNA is TGTGCCAGCAGCCTTACCCCACTGAGGAGTTCCTACAATGAGCAATTCTTC.

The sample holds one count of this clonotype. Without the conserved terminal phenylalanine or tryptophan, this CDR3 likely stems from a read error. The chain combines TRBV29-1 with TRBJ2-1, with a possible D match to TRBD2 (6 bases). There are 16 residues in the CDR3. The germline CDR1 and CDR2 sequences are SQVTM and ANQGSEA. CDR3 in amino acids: CSARPHSGSSYNEQFL. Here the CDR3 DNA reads TGCAGCGCCAGACCCCATAGCGGTTCCTCCTATAATGAGCAGTTCTTA.

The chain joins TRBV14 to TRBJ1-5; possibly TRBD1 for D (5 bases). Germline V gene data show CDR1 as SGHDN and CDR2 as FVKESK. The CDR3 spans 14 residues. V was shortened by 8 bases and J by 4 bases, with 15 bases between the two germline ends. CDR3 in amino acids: CASVQRGLNQPQHF. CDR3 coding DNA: TGTGCCAGCGTCCAAAGGGGTTTGAATCAGCCCCAGCATTTT.

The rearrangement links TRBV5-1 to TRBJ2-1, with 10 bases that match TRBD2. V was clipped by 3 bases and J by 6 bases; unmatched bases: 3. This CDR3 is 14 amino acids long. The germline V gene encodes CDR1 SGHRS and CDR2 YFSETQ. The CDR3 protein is CASSSAGGANEQFF. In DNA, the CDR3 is TGCGCCAGCAGCTCAGCGGGGGGGGCCAATGAGCAGTTCTTC.

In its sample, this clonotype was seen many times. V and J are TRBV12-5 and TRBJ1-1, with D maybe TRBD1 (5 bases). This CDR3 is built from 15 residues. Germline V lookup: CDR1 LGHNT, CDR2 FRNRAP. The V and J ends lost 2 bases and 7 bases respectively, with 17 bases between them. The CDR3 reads CASGLWQGGTREAFF. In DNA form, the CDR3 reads TGTGCTAGTGGTTTGTGGCAGGGAGGGACCCGTGAAGCTTTCTTT.

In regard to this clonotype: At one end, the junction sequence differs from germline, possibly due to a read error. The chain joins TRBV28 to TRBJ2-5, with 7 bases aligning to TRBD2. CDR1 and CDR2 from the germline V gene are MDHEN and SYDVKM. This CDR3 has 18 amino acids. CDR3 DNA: TGTGCTAGCAGTTTATGGGGGGGAAAGCGGGGTATCCAAGAGACCCAGTACTTC. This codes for CASSLWGGKRGIQETQYF. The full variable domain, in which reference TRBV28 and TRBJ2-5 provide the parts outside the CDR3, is DVKVTQSSRYLVKRTGEKVFLECVQDMDHENMFWYRQDPGLGLRLIYFSYDVKMKEKGDIPEGYSVSREKKERFSLILESASTNQTSMYLCASSLWGGKRGIQETQYFGPGTRLLVL.

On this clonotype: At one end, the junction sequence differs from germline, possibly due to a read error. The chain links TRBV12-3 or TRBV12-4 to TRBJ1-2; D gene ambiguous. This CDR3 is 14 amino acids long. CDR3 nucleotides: TGTACCAGCAGTCTCAGTAGGGCTGGGTATGGCTACACCTTC. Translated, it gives CTSSLSRAGYGYTF.

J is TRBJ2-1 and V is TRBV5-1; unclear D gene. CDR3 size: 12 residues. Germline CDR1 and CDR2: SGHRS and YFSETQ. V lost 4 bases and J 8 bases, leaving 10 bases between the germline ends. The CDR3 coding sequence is TGCGCCAGCAGCATTACTGGGGATGAGCAGTTCTTC. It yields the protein CASSITGDEQFF.

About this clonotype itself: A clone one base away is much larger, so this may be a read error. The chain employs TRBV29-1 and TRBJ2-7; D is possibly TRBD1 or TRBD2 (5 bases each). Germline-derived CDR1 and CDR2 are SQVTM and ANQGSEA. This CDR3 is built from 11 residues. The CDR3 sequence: CSVGGVHERYF. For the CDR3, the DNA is TGCAGCGTTGGAGGGGTCCACGAGCGGTACTTC.

The CDR3 region is CASSLLYGQMNTEAFF. The CDR3, as DNA: TGTGCCAGCAGCTTACTTTACGGACAGATGAACACTGAAGCTTTCTTT. The J gene is TRBJ1-1, the V gene TRBV5-6, with a possible D match to TRBD1 (6 bases). The CDR3 is made up of 16 amino acids. V was clipped by 2 bases and J by 0 bases, with 14 bases between them. The germline CDR1 and CDR2 sequences are SGHDT and YYEEEE.

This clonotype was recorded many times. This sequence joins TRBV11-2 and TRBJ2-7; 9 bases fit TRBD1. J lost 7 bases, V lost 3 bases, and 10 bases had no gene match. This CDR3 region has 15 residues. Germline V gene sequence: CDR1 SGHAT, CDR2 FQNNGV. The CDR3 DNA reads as TGTGCCAGCAGCTTCACCTCACAGGGGGCGGGGGAGCAGTACTTC. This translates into CASSFTSQGAGEQYF. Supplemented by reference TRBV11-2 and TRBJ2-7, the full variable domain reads EAGVAQSPRYKIIEKRQSVAFWCNPISGHATLYWYQQILGQGPKLLIQFQNNGVVDDSQLPKDRFSAERLKGVDSTLKIQPAKLEDSAVYLCASSFTSQGAGEQYFGPGTRLTVT.